This T cell receptor (beta chain) was obtained from a study of T cells in Graves' hyperthyroidism and ophthalmopathy. Study-level results: Expanded thyroid clonotypes (above 0.001) were mostly also found in blood. Before onset, ophthalmopathy was predicted by the model a median about 6.2 months earlier.

This clonotype was observed many times. Its antigen is unknown. Per germline, CDR1 SGHTS and CDR2 YDEGEE. Trimming stripped 1 base from V and 5 bases from J, with 21 bases between. This CDR3 spans 17 amino acids. RNA transcripts gave rise to amplified TCR beta CDR3 regions. The HTBI primer set was used in a first-round RT-PCR of the TCR CDR3. Via MiXCR, TCRdb re-called the multiplex PCR reads, giving one row per CDR3 protein. The table shows 500,000 or so distinct CDR3 sequences, with more than 15% occurring only once. Ophthalmopathy patients had Clinical Activity Score at least 3, NOSPECS grade at least 4, duration under 3 months. Patients were excluded for uncontrolled infection, other autoimmune disease, pregnancy or lactation.

The chain is built from TRBV5-8 and TRBJ2-5, with TRBD1 as a possible D gene (6 bases). The clonotype was recovered from a woman aged 18-35 years with Graves' ophthalmopathy. The specimen sequenced was blood. In nucleotides, the CDR3 is TGTGCCAGCAGCTTGAGTTACGCAGGGGTTGGTAAGGAGACCCAGTACTTC. Translation: CASSLSYAGVGKETQYF.